This T cell receptor (beta chain) was observed in a study of blood T cell repertoires in COVID-19 (dated by TCRdb to 2018 to 2021). Regarding the research as a whole: Samples from collaborators originated in the United States, Italy and Spain and spanned both the acute and convalescent phases of COVID-19. Where HLA class I and class II types were available, the types were taken from metadata supplied by the sample provider, not from assay-based typing. Subjects who had been exposed to COVID-19, were actively infected with it, or had recovered from it provided the deeply sampled blood TCRbeta repertoires that made up the dataset. The material from the prospective study consisted of cDNA or gDNA derived from T cells, B-cell-depleted T cells, or PBMCs. The repertoires were made available in a free public database intended to serve as a resource for research on the immune response to SARS-CoV-2. A de-identified subject ID, COVID-19 status, age in years and sex were almost always included in the sample metadata. Samples came from the ongoing ImmuneRACE study (first 160 participants) plus 1,254 subjects from 6 global collaborators.

Comments on this clone: The specificity of this receptor is unknown. Base qualities are not recorded, but no much larger clone differs from it by a single base.

In the prospective study, participants were 18 to 89 years old, resided in 20 to 30 geographic areas of the United States, and were enrolled through a virtual design. Cohort assignment in the prospective study relied on participant-reported clinical history from a screening survey and a study questionnaire. Recovered participants in ImmuneRACE Cohort 3 were defined by two consecutive negative NP/OP PCR tests, clearance by a healthcare professional, or resolution of symptoms. In the prospective study, whole blood, serum and a nasopharyngeal or oropharyngeal swab were collected from each participant by mobile phlebotomists. Over an approximately 2-month period, participants in the prospective study had the option of providing additional blood draws and questionnaires. Prospective study blood samples were shipped either frozen or at room temperature before DNA extraction. The germline V gene gives CDR1 as SGDLS and CDR2 as YYNGEE. Trimming at the junction amounts to 3 bases on V and 2 bases on J, and the germline ends lie 14 bases apart. The CDR3, from cysteine to phenylalanine, totals 15 residues. Only the CDR3 region is kept as DNA, spanning 45 bases read in frame from base 1.

TCRbeta CDR3 regions were amplified from genomic DNA by means of the immunoSEQ Assay, a bias-controlled multiplex PCR. The study's own analysis went as follows. The number of nucleated cells in each sample was estimated by amplification of reference gene primers within the assay. Sequence reads were collapsed and filtered to measure the absolute abundance of every unique TCRbeta CDR3 rearrangement. For each sample, productive Simpson clonality was calculated as the square root of Simpson's diversity index over productive rearrangements. The table comes from immuneACCESS by way of TCRdb, which keeps in-frame sequences with V and J called. Part of the clones is missing from these tables; in studies checked, under half for an unresolved V gene and the rest for unknown reasons. V and J calls and clone size are given by that table; D and trimming were obtained from the DNA. The sample records under 200,000 clones, less than 90% of which are singletons. The top ten clonotypes cover roughly 8% of the sample.

What the work shows at the level of the full study, not this receptor alone: How much clinical and demographic metadata was included differed by source and by participant, and the metadata was provided uncurated.

Recombination joined TRBV9 with TRBJ1-2, with the D gene too uncertain to name. The receptor comes from a woman between 50 and 59 years old who had recovered from COVID-19. Sequenced input: PBMCs or T cells enriched from blood (not recorded which). The CDR3 has the sequence CASSAASPGNYGYTF. The nucleotide sequence is TGTGCCAGCAGCGCCGCGTCGCCAGGCAACTATGGCTACACCTTC.